This TCR beta chain was sequenced during a study of T cells after yellow fever vaccination. This clonotype was found a few times. J lost 0 bases, V lost 5 bases, and 5 bases had no gene match. The CDR3 is 15 amino acids. TCRdb re-analysed the 5' RACE reads in MiXCR, keeping a single row per CDR3 protein. The sample gives about 430,000 distinct CDR3 sequences, roughly 20% of which show up once; roughly a sixth is in the top ten. This specimen was PBMCs, taken before the yellow fever booster vaccination. J is TRBJ1-2 and V is TRBV12-3 or TRBV12-4; 8 nucleotides match TRBD1. This receptor was taken from a man aged 18 to 29 who received the YFV17D yellow fever vaccine. The CDR3 spells CASSIRQGTNYGYTF. The CDR3 DNA is TGTGCCAGCAGTATCCGACAGGGGACTAACTATGGCTACACCTTC.